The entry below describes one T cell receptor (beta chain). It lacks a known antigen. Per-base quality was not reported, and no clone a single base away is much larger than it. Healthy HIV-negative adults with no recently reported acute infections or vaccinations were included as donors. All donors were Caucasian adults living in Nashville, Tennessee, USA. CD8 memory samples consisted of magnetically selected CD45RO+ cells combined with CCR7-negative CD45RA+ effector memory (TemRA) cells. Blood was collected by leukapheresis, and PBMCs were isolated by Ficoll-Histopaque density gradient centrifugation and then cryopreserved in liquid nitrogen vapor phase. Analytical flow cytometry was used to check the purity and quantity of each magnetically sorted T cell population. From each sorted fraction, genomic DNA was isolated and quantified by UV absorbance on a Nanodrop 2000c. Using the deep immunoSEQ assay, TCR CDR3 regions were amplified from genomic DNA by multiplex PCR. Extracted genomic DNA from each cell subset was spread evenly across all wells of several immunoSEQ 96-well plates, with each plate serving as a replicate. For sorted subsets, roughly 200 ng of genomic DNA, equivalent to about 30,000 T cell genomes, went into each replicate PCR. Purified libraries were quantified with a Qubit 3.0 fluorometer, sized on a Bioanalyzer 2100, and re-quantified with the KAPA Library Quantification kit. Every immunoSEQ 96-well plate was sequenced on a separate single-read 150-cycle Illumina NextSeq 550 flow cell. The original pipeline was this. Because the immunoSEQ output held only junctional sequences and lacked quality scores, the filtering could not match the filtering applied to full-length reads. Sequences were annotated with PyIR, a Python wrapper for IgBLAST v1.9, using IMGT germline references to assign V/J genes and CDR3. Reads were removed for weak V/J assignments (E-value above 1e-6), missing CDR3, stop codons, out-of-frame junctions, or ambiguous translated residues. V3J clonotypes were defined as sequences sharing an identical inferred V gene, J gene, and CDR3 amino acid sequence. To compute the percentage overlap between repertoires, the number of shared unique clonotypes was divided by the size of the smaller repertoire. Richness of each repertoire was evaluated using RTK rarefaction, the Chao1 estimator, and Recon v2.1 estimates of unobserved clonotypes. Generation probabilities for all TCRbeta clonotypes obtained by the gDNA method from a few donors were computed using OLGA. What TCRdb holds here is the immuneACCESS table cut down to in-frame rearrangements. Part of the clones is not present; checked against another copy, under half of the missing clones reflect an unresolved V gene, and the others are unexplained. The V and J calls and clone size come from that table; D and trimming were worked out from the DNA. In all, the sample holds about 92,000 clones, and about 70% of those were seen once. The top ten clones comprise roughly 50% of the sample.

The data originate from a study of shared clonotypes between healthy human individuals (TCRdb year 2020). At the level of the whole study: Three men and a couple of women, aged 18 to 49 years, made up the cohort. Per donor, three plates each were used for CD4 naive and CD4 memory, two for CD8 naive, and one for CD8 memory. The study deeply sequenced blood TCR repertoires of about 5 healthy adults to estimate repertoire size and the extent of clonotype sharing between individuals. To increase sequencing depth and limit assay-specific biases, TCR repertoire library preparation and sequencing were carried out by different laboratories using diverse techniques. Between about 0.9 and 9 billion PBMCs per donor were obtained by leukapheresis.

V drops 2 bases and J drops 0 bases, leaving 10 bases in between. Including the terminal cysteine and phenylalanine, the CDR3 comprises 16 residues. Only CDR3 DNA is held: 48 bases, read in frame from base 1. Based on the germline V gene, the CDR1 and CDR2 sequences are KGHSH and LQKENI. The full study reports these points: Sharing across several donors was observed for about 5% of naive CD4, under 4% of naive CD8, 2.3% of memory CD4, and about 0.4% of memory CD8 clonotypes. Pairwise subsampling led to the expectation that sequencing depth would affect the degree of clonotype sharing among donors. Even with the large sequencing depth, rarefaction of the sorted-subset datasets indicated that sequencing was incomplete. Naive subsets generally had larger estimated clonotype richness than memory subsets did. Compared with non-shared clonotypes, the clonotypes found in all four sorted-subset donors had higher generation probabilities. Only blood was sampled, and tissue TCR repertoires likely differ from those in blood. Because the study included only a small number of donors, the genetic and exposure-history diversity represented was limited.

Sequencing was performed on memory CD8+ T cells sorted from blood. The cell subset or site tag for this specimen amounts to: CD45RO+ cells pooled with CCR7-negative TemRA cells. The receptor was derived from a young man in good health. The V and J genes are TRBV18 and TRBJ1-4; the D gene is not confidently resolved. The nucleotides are TGTGCCAGCTCACCAAACGCGGTTGCAACTAATGAAAAACTGTTTTTT. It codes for CASSPNAVATNEKLFF.